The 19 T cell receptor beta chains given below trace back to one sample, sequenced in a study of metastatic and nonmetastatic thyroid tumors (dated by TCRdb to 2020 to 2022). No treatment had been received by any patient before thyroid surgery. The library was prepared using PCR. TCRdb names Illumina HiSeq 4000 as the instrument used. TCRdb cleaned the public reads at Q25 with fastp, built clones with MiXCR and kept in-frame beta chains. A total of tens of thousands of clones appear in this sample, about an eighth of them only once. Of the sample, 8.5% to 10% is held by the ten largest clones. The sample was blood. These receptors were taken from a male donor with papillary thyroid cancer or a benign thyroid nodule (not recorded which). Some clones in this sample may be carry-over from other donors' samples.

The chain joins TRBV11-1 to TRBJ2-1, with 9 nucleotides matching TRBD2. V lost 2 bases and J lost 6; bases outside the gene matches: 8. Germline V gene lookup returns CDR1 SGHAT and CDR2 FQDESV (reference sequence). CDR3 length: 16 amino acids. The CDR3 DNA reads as TGTGCCAGCAGCTTATGGACGGTAGCGGGAGCCAATGAGCAGTTCTTC. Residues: CASSLWTVAGANEQFF.

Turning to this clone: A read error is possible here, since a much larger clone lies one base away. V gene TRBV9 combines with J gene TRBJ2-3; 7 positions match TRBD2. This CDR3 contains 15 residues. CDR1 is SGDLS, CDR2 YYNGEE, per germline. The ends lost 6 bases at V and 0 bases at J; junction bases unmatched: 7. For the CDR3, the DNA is TGTGCCAGCACCCAGCGGGGTTTTAGCACAGATACGCAGTATTTT. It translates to CASTQRGFSTDTQYF.

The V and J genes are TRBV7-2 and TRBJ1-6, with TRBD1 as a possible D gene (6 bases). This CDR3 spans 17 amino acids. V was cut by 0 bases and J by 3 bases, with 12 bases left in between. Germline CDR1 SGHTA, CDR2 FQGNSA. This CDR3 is CASSLAGPGVYNSPLHF. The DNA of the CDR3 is TGTGCCAGCAGCTTAGCAGGGCCAGGGGTCTATAATTCACCCCTCCACTTT.

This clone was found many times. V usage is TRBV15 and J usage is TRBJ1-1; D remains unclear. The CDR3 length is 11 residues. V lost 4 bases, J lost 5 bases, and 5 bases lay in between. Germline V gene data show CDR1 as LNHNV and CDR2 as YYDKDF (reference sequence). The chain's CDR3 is CATSMRTEAFF. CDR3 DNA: TGTGCCACCAGCATGCGTACTGAAGCTTTCTTT. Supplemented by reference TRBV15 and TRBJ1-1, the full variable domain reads DAMVIQNPRYQVTQFGKPVTLSCSQTLNHNVMYWYQQKSSQAPKLLFHYYDKDFNNEADTPDNFQSRRPNTSFCFLDIRSPGLGDTAMYLCATSMRTEAFFGQGTRLTVV.

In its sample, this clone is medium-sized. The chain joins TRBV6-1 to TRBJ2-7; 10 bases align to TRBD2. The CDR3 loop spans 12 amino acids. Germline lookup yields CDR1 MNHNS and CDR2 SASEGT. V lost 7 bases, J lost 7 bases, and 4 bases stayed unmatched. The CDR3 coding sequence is TGTGCCAGCAAAAGCGGGAGGGAAGAGCAGTACTTC. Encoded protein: CASKSGREEQYF.

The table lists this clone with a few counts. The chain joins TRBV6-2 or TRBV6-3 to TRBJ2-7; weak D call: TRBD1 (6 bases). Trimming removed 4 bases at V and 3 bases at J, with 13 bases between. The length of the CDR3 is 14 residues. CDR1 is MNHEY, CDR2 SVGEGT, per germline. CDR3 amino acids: CASSLSGVLYEQYF. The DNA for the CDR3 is TGTGCCAGCAGTTTATCAGGGGTCCTCTACGAGCAGTACTTC.

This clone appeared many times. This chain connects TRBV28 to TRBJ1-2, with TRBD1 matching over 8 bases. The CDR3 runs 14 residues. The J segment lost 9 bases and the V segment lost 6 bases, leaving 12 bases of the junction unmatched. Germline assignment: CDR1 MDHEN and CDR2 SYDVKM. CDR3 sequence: CASSSGQGRTSYTF. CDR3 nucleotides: TGTGCCAGCAGCTCCGGACAGGGCAGAACCAGCTACACCTTC.

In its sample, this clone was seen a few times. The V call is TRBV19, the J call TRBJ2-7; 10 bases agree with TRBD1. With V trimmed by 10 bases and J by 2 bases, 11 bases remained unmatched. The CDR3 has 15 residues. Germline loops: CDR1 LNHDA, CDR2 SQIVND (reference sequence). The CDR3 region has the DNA TGTGCCACTAAGGACAGGGGGGGCGGCCCCTACGAGCAGTACTTC. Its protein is CATKDRGGGPYEQYF.

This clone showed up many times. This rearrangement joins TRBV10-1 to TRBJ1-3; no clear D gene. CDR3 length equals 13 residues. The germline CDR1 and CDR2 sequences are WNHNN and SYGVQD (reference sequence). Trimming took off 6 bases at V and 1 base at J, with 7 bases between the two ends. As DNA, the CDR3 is TGCGCCAGCAGCGACCGATCTGGAAACACCATATATTTT. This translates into CASSDRSGNTIYF.

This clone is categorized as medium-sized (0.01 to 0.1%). The CDR3 DNA reads as TGTGCCAGCATCCTCAACCAGGGGGTTAGCACTGAAGCTTTCTTT. Its translation is CASILNQGVSTEAFF. The rearrangement joins TRBV6-1 to TRBJ1-1; 7 bases map to TRBD1. CDR1 is MNHNS, CDR2 SASEGT, per germline. Germline trimming cut 7 bases from V and 4 bases from J; bases unmatched to any gene: 12. The CDR3 is 15 amino acids.

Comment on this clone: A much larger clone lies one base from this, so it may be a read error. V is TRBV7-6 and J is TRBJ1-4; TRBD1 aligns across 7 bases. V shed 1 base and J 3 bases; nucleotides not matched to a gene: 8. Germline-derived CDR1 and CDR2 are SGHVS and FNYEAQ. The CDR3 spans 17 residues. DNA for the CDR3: TGTGCCAGCAGCTTAGAGAAGACAGGGTCAGCTAATGAAAAACTGTTTTTT. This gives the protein CASSLEKTGSANEKLFF. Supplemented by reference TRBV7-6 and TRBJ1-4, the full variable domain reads GAGVSQSPRYKVTKRGQDVALRCDPISGHVSLYWYRQALGQGPEFLTYFNYEAQQDKSGLPNDRFSAERPEGSISTLTIQRTEQRDSAMYRCASSLEKTGSANEKLFFGSGTQLSVL.

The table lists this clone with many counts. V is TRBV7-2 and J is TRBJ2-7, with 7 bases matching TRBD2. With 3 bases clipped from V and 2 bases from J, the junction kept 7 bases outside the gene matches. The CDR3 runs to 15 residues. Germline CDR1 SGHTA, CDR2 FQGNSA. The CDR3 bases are TGTGCCAGCAGCTTCTCCGCGGGAGCCGCCTACGAGCAGTACTTC. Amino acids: CASSFSAGAAYEQYF.

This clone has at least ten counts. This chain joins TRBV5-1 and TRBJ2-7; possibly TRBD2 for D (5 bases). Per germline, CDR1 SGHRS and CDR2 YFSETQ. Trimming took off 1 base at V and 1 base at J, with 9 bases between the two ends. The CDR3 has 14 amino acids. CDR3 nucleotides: TGCGCCAGCAGCTTGACGGGGATATCCTACGAGCAGTACTTC. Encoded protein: CASSLTGISYEQYF.

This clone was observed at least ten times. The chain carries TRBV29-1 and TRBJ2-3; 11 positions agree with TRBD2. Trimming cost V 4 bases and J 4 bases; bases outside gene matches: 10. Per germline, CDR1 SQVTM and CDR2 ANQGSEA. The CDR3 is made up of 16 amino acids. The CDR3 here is CSVARTSGSVADTQYF. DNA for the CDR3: TGCAGCGTTGCCCGAACTAGCGGGAGCGTCGCAGATACGCAGTATTTT.

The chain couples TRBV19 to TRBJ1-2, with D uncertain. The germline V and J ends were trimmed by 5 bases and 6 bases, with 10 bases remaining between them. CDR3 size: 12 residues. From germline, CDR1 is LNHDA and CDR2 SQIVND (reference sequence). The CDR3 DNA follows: TGTGCCAGTAGTTTGTGTTGCGATGGCTACACCTTC. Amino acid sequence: CASSLCCDGYTF. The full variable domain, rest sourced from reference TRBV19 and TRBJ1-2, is DGGITQSPKYLFRKEGQNVTLSCEQNLNHDAMYWYRQDPGQGLRLIYYSQIVNDFQKGDIAEGYSVSREKKESFPLTVTSAQKNPTAFYLCASSLCCDGYTFGSGTRLTVV.

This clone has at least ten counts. CDR3 loop: CASIPSEGRGPRYF. The DNA for the CDR3 is TGTGCCAGCATTCCTAGCGAAGGCAGGGGCCCCAGGTACTTC. The V and J genes are TRBV2 and TRBJ2-7; the D call may be TRBD1 or TRBD2 (6 bases each). The CDR3 runs to 14 residues. Per germline, CDR1 SNHLY and CDR2 FYNNEI. Between the trimmed V and J ends, which lost 7 bases and 12 bases, there was a span of 25 bases. Using reference TRBV2 and TRBJ2-7 for the parts outside the CDR3, the full variable domain is EPEVTQTPSHQVTQMGQEVILRCVPISNHLYFYWYRQILGQKVEFLVSFYNNEISEKSEIFDDQFSVERPDGSNFTLKIRSTKLEDSAMYFCASIPSEGRGPRYFGPGTRLTVT.

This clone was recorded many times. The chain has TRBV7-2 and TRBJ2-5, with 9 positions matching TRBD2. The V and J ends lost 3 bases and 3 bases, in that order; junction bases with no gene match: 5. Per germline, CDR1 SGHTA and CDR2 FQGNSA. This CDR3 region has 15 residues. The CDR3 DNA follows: TGTGCCAGCAGCTTGTTTAGCGGGAGTAAAGAGACCCAGTACTTC. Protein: CASSLFSGSKETQYF.

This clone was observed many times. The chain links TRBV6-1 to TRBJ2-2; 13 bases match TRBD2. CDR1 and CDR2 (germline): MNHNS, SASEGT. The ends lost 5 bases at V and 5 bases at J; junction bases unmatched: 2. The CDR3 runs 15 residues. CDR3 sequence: CASSSTSGRTGELFF. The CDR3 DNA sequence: TGTGCCAGCAGTTCGACTAGCGGGAGGACCGGGGAGCTGTTTTTT.

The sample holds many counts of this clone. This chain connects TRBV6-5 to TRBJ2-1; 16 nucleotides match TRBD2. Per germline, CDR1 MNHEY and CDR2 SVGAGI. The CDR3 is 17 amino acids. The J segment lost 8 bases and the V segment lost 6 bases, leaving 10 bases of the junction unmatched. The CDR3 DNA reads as TGTGCCAGCAGCACCCCGGGACTAGCGGGAGGGCCGCATGAGCAGTTCTTC. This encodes CASSTPGLAGGPHEQFF.